Detailed here is one T cell receptor beta chain. The data are from a study of blood T cell repertoires in COVID-19. In Seattle, patients joined the study during active infection and were tracked longitudinally. Per the authors' pipeline: Reference gene primer amplification yielded estimated nucleated cell counts. The method was immunoSEQ multiplex PCR; TCRdb's version includes in-frame clones alone and lacks a portion of them. Clone size and the V and J calls come from that table; the DNA yielded D and trimming. This sample has just under 350,000 clones, with 85% to 90% found just once. CDR3 length: 16 residues. Germline V gene sequence: CDR1 SGHAT, CDR2 FQNNGV. The trim removed 2 bases at V and 4 bases at J, leaving 5 bases unmatched.

Sequenced input: peripheral blood. The origin of this receptor is a woman aged 70 to 79 with COVID-19, enrolled during active disease. The chain carries TRBV11-2 and TRBJ2-2; 9 bases align to TRBD1. The CDR3 nucleotides are TGTGCCAGCAGCTTAAGACGACAGGGGGTCACCGGGGAGCTGTTTTTT. This translates into CASSLRRQGVTGELFF. The full variable domain, in which reference TRBV11-2 and TRBJ2-2 provide the parts outside the CDR3, is EAGVAQSPRYKIIEKRQSVAFWCNPISGHATLYWYQQILGQGPKLLIQFQNNGVVDDSQLPKDRFSAERLKGVDSTLKIQPAKLEDSAVYLCASSLRRQGVTGELFFGEGSRLTVL.